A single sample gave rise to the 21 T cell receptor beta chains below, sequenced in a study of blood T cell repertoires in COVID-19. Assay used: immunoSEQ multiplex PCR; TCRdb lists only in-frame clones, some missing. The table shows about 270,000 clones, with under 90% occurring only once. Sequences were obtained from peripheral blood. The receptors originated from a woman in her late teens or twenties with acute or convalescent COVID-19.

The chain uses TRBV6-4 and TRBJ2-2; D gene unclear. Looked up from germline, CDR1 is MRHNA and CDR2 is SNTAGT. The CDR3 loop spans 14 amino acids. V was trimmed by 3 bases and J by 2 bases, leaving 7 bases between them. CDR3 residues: CASSEALNTGELFF. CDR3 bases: TGTGCCAGCAGTGAGGCCCTTAACACCGGGGAGCTGTTTTTT.

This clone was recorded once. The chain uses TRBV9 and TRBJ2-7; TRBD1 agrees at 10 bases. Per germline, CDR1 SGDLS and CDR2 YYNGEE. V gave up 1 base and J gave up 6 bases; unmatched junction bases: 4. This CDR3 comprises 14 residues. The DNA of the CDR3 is TGTGCCAGCAGCGTACAGCGGGACAGGGGCGAGCAGTACTTC. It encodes CASSVQRDRGEQYF.

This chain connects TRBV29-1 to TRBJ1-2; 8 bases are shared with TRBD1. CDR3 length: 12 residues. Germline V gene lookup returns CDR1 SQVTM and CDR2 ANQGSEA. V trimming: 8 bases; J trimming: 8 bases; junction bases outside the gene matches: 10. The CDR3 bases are TGCAGCATCCGACAGGGGACGGGGGGCTACACCTTC. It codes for CSIRQGTGGYTF.

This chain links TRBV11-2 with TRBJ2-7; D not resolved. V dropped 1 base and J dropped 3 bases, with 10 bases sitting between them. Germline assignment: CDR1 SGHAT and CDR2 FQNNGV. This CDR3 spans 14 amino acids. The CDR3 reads CASSLVSSYYEQYF. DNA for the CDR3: TGTGCCAGCAGCTTAGTTAGCTCTTACTACGAGCAGTACTTC.

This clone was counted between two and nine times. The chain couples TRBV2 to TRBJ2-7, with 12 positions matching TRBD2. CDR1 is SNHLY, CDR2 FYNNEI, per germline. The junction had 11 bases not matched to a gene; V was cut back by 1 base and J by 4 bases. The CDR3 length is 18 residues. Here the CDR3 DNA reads TGTGCCAGCAGTGAAGGGGCTAGCGGGAGGGCCTCATTGTACGAGCAGTACTTC. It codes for CASSEGASGRASLYEQYF.

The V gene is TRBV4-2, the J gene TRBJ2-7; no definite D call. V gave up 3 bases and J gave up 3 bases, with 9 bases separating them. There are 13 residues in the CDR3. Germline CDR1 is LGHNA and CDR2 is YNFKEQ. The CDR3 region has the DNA TGTGCCAGCAGCCAGCTAACTCGCTACGAGCAGTACTTC. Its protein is CASSQLTRYEQYF.

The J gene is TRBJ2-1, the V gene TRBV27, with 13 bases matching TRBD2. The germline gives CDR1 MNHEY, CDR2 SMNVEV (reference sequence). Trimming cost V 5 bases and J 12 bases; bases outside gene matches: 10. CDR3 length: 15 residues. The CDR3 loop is CASSPGLAGVLVQFF. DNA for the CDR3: TGTGCCAGCAGTCCAGGACTAGCGGGAGTCCTTGTGCAGTTCTTC.

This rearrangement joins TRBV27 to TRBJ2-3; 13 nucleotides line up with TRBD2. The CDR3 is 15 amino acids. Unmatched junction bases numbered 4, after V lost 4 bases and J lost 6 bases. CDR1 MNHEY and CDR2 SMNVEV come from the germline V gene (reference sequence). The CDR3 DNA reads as TGTGCCAGCAGTTGGACTAGCGGGGGCCAGGATACGCAGTATTTT. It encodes CASSWTSGGQDTQYF.

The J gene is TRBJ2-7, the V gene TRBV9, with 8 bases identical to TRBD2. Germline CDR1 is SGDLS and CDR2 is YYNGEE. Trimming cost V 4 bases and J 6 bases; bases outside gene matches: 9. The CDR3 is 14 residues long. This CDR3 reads CASSPQAGASEQYF. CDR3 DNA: TGTGCCAGCAGCCCCCAAGCGGGAGCCTCCGAGCAGTACTTC.

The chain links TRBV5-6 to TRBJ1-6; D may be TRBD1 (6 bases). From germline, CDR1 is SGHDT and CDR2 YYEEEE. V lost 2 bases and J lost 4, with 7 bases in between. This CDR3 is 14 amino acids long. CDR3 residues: CASSFGQYNSPLHF. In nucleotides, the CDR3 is TGTGCCAGCAGCTTCGGACAGTATAATTCACCCCTCCACTTT.

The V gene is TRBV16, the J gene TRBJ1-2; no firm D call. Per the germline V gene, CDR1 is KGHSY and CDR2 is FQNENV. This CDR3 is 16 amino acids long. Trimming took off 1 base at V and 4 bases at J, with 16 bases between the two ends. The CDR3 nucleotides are TGTGCCAGCAGCCAATTAGCGGGTTCGGTGATCTATGGCTACACCTTC. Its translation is CASSQLAGSVIYGYTF. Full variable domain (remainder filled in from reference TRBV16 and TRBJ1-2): GEEVAQTPKHLVRGEGQKAKLYCAPIKGHSYVFWYQQVLKNEFKFLISFQNENVFDETGMPKERFSAKCLPNSPCSLEIQATKLEDSAVYFCASSQLAGSVIYGYTFGSGTRLTVV.

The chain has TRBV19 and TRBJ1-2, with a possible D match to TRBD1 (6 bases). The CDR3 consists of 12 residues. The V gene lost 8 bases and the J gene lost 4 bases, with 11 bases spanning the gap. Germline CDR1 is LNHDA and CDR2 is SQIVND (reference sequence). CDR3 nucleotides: TGTGCCAGTGGGGTAGGGGGCTATGGCTACACCTTC. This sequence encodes CASGVGGYGYTF.

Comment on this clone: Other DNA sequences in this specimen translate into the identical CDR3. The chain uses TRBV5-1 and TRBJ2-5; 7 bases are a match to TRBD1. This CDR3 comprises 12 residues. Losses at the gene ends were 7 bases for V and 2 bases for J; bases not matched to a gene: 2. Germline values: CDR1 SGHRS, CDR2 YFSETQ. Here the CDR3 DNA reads TGCGCCAGCGGGACAGCACAAGAGACCCAGTACTTC. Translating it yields CASGTAQETQYF.

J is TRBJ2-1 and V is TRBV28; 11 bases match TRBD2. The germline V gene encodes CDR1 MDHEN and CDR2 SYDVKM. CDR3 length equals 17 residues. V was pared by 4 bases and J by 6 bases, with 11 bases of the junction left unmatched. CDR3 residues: CASSSPQLAGVANEQFF. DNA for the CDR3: TGTGCCAGCAGTTCCCCCCAACTAGCGGGAGTGGCCAATGAGCAGTTCTTC.

The CDR3, as DNA: TGTGCCAGCAGTTCACTAGCGGGAGGGCGATTTTCTCAGTATTTT. This sequence encodes CASSSLAGGRFSQYF. The chain uses TRBV7-2 and TRBJ2-3, with 13 bases that match TRBD2. V lost 6 bases, J lost 12 bases, and 12 bases stayed unmatched. The CDR3 covers 15 residues. Germline CDR1 and CDR2: SGHTA and FQGNSA.

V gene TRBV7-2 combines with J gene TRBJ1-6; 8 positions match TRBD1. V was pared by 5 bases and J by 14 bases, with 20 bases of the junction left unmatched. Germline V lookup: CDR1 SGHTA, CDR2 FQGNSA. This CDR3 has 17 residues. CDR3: CASSPRPGTGRGVTLHF. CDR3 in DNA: TGTGCCAGCAGCCCCCGTCCCGGGACAGGCCGGGGTGTCACCCTCCACTTT.

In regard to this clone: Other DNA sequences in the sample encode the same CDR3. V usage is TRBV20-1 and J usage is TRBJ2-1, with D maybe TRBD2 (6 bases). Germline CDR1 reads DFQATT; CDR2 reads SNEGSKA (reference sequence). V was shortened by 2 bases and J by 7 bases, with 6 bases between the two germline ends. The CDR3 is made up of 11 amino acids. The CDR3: CSARRGNEQFF. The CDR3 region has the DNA TGCAGTGCTAGACGGGGGAATGAGCAGTTCTTC.

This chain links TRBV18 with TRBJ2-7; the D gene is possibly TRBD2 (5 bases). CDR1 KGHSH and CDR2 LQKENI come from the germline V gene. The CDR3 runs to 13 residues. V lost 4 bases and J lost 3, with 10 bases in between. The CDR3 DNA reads TGTGCCAGCTCACTAAGCGGAGTCTACGAGCAGTACTTC. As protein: CASSLSGVYEQYF.

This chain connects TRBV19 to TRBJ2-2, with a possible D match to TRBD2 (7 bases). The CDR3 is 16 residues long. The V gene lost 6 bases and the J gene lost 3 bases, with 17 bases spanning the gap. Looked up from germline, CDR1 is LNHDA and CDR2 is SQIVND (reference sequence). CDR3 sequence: CASSTTGRGDTGELFF. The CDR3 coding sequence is TGTGCCAGTAGCACCACAGGGAGGGGGGACACCGGGGAGCTGTTTTTT. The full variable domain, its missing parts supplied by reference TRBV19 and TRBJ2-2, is DGGITQSPKYLFRKEGQNVTLSCEQNLNHDAMYWYRQDPGQGLRLIYYSQIVNDFQKGDIAEGYSVSREKKESFPLTVTSAQKNPTAFYLCASSTTGRGDTGELFFGEGSRLTVL.

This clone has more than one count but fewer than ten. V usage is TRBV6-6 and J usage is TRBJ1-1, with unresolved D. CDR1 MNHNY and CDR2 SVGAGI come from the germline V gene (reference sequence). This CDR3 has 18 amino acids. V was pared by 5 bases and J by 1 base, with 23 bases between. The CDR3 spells CASSRLGISRARNTEAFF. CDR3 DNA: TGTGCCAGCAGTCGACTCGGGATTTCTCGTGCTCGGAACACTGAAGCTTTCTTT.

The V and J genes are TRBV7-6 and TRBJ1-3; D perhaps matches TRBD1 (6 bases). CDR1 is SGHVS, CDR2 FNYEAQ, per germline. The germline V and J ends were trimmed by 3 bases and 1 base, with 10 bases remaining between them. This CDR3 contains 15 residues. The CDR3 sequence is CASSLGRGSGNTIYF. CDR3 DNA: TGTGCCAGCAGCTTGGGCAGGGGTTCTGGAAACACCATATATTTT.